The rows below give T cell receptor beta chains drawn from one sample of a study of blood T cell repertoires in COVID-19. Here immunoSEQ multiplex PCR was the method, and the copy in TCRdb shows in-frame clones only, minus some. The table includes about 31,000 clones, approximately 91% detected once. The sample comprised peripheral blood. The receptors derive from a man aged 55 to 69 with COVID-19, enrolled during active disease. Both conserved end residues are part of each CDR3. D genes are given only for firm matches.

j_gene: TRBJ1-1
v_gene: TRBV5-1
d_gene: TRBD1
CDR3aa: CASLPGQGNTEAFF

j_gene: TRBJ1-2
v_gene: TRBV6-1
d_gene: .
CDR3aa: CASSELFAQGNGYTF

j_gene: TRBJ1-1
v_gene: TRBV27
d_gene: .
CDR3aa: CASSLSGGVNTEAFF

j_gene: TRBJ2-7
v_gene: TRBV9
d_gene: .
CDR3aa: CASSPPTGNEQYF

j_gene: TRBJ2-2
v_gene: TRBV7-6
d_gene: .
CDR3aa: CASSLEDGREDTGELFF

j_gene: TRBJ2-7
v_gene: TRBV6-5
d_gene: .
CDR3aa: CASRVGGQPPYEQYF

j_gene: TRBJ1-2
v_gene: TRBV3-1/TRBV3-2
d_gene: .
CDR3aa: CASSQDPGVYDGYTF

j_gene: TRBJ2-7
v_gene: TRBV11-2
d_gene: .
CDR3aa: CASSPRTTGRSSYEQYF

j_gene: TRBJ2-2
v_gene: TRBV21-1
d_gene: .
CDR3aa: CASSKHDSSNTGELFF

j_gene: TRBJ1-2
v_gene: TRBV19
d_gene: TRBD1
CDR3aa: CASSMAGQGASGYTF

j_gene: TRBJ2-6
v_gene: TRBV6-2/TRBV6-3
d_gene: TRBD1
CDR3aa: CASSPFPGQALSGANVLTF

j_gene: TRBJ1-1
v_gene: TRBV5-8
d_gene: .
CDR3aa: CASSWTGGINTEAFF

j_gene: TRBJ1-2
v_gene: TRBV5-4
d_gene: TRBD1
CDR3aa: CASSSPQGLSPNYGYTF

j_gene: TRBJ1-2
v_gene: TRBV28
d_gene: TRBD1
CDR3aa: CASGPWGTVNNYGYTF

j_gene: TRBJ2-3
v_gene: TRBV6-6
d_gene: TRBD1
CDR3aa: CASRGQGTDTQYF

j_gene: TRBJ2-5
v_gene: TRBV28
d_gene: .
CDR3aa: CASRSAETQYF

j_gene: TRBJ2-7
v_gene: TRBV11-2
d_gene: TRBD2
CDR3aa: CASSYRASGSHKQGYEQYF

j_gene: TRBJ1-6
v_gene: TRBV5-4
d_gene: TRBD1
CDR3aa: CASSQTGTGYNSPLHF

j_gene: TRBJ1-5
v_gene: TRBV10-3
d_gene: .
CDR3aa: CATATETSNQPQHF

j_gene: TRBJ2-3
v_gene: TRBV29-1
d_gene: TRBD2
CDR3aa: CSVEAPTRGREMADTQYF

j_gene: TRBJ1-4
v_gene: TRBV7-9
d_gene: TRBD1
CDR3aa: CASSLTGGDGKLFF

j_gene: TRBJ1-4
v_gene: TRBV19
d_gene: TRBD1
CDR3aa: CASSIGTGDEKLFF

j_gene: TRBJ1-1
v_gene: TRBV4-2
d_gene: TRBD1
CDR3aa: CASSPQQGASTEAFF

j_gene: TRBJ1-4
v_gene: TRBV9
d_gene: .
CDR3aa: CASSGPEEKLFF

j_gene: TRBJ2-7
v_gene: TRBV28
d_gene: .
CDR3aa: CASRLGGTYYEQYF

j_gene: TRBJ2-2
v_gene: TRBV6-5
d_gene: TRBD2
CDR3aa: CASSLSGRSTGELFF

j_gene: TRBJ2-5
v_gene: TRBV7-9
d_gene: TRBD1
CDR3aa: CASSPRDRQETQYF

j_gene: TRBJ2-1
v_gene: TRBV24-1
d_gene: TRBD2
CDR3aa: CATSDQGLAGGDEQFF

j_gene: TRBJ2-2
v_gene: TRBV7-8
d_gene: TRBD1
CDR3aa: CASSSRVTGGQNTGELFF

j_gene: TRBJ1-4
v_gene: TRBV30
d_gene: .
CDR3aa: CAWRSRGREKLFF

j_gene: TRBJ1-5
v_gene: TRBV4-1
d_gene: .
CDR3aa: CASSFSLVIANQPQHF

j_gene: TRBJ1-4
v_gene: TRBV28
d_gene: TRBD1
CDR3aa: CASSFLVRGTGGIKLFF

j_gene: TRBJ2-2
v_gene: TRBV5-5
d_gene: .
CDR3aa: CASRKGFGTGELFF

j_gene: TRBJ1-3
v_gene: TRBV5-6
d_gene: .
CDR3aa: CASSLRTAGNTIYF

j_gene: TRBJ2-1
v_gene: TRBV6-5
d_gene: .
CDR3aa: CASSYSRAEDEQFF

j_gene: TRBJ2-1
v_gene: TRBV19
d_gene: .
CDR3aa: CASCQGNNEQFF

j_gene: TRBJ2-5
v_gene: TRBV5-1
d_gene: TRBD2
CDR3aa: CASTLGLAGETQYF

j_gene: TRBJ2-5
v_gene: TRBV28
d_gene: .
CDR3aa: CASSTQTARSQETQYF

j_gene: TRBJ2-7
v_gene: TRBV5-1
d_gene: .
CDR3aa: CASSLEAGRYEQYF

j_gene: TRBJ1-2
v_gene: TRBV7-8
d_gene: .
CDR3aa: CASSLGREAIGYTF

j_gene: TRBJ1-2
v_gene: TRBV12-3/TRBV12-4
d_gene: TRBD1
CDR3aa: CASSAGTAYGYTF

j_gene: TRBJ2-7
v_gene: TRBV7-8
d_gene: .
CDR3aa: CASSLEARAHGEQYF

j_gene: TRBJ2-2
v_gene: TRBV28
d_gene: TRBD2
CDR3aa: CATIPGLAGIGELFF

j_gene: TRBJ2-3
v_gene: TRBV3-1/TRBV3-2
d_gene: .
CDR3aa: CASSQGGWDTQYF

j_gene: TRBJ1-6
v_gene: TRBV4-3
d_gene: .
CDR3aa: CASSQDLAGLNSPLHF

j_gene: TRBJ2-7
v_gene: TRBV5-4
d_gene: TRBD2
CDR3aa: CASSATGTSGTYEQYF

j_gene: TRBJ2-5
v_gene: TRBV9
d_gene: .
CDR3aa: CASTLNGAETQYF

j_gene: TRBJ1-1
v_gene: TRBV5-8
d_gene: .
CDR3aa: CASSPTGLNTEAFF